This T cell receptor (beta chain) was identified in a study of CD8+CD57+ T cells in acquired aplastic anemia. Study-wide context: On average, sorted CD4+ and CD8+ cells gave 3.2 ug of DNA.

Study results and limitations: Approximately 27 CD8+ CDR3 sequences occurred in both the patients and the controls.

The use of genomic DNA as template underpinned the TCR beta VDJ and CDR3 profiling. A single record per CDR3 protein comes from TCRdb applying MiXCR to the reads. The sample carries under 250,000 distinct CDR3 sequences, around 46% recorded once. This clonotype was seen a few times. What it recognizes is unknown. Germline CDR1 and CDR2: SGHVS and FNYEAQ. V lost 2 bases and J 5 bases, leaving 9 bases between the germline ends. The CDR3 spans 13 residues. CD8+CD57+ cell expansion had been shown by flow cytometry in patients chosen for sequencing. Patients had received no therapy at the time of blood sampling.

Sequenced input: sorted CD4+, CD8+, or CD8+CD57+ T cells (not recorded which) from PBMCs. The chain recombines TRBV7-6 with TRBJ2-5, with D uncertain. The TCR was taken from a human donor with aplastic anemia. The CDR3 DNA is TGTGCCAGCAGCTTACTGTCAAGGGAGACCCAGTACTTC. Residues: CASSLLSRETQYF.